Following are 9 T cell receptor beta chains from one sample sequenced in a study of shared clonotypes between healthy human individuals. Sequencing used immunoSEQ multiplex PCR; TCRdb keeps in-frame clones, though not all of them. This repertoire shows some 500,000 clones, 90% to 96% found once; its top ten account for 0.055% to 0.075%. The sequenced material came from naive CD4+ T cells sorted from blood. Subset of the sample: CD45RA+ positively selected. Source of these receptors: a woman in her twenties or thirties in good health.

As DNA, the CDR3 is TGTGCCAGCAGCCCGAATGAGCAGTTCTTC. Its translation is CASSPNEQFF. The chain uses TRBV7-9 and TRBJ2-1, with D uncertain. This CDR3 contains 10 residues. In germline, CDR1 is SEHNR, CDR2 FQNEAQ (reference sequence). V was shortened by 5 bases and J by 7 bases, with 3 bases between the two germline ends.

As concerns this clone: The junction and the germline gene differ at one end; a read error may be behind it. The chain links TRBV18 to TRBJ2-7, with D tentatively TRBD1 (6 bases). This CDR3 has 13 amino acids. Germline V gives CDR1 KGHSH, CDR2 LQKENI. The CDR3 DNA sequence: TGTGCCAGCTCACCAAGGGGGTCCTCCGAGCAGTACTTC. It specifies CASSPRGSSEQYF.

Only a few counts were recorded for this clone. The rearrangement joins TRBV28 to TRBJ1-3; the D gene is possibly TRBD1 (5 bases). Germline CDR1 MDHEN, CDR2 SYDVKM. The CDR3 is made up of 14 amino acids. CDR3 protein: CATRRTHSGNTIYF. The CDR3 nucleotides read TGTGCGACGCGGCGGACACACTCTGGAAACACCATATATTTT.

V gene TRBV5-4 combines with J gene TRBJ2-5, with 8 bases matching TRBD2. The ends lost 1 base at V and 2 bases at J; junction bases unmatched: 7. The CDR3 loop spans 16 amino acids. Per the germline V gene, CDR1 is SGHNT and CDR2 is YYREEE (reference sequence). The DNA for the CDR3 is TGTGCCAGCAGCTTGCGCACTAGCGGAAAACAAGAGACCCAGTACTTC. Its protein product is CASSLRTSGKQETQYF.

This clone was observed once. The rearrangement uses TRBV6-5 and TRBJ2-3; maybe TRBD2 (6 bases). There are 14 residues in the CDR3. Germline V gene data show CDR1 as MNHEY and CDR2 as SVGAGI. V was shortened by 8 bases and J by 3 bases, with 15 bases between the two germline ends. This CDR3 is CASYPAGSTDTQYF. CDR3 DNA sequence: TGTGCCAGCTACCCGGCCGGGAGTACAGATACGCAGTATTTT.

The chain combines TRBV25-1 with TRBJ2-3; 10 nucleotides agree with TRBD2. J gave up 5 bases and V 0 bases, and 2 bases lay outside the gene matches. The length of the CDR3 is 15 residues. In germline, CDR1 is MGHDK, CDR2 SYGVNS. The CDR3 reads CASSEYSGRRDTQYF. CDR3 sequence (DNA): TGTGCCAGCAGTGAATATAGCGGGAGGCGAGATACGCAGTATTTT.

The CDR3 protein is CASSVEVDTQYF. CDR3 bases: TGTGCCAGCAGCGTAGAGGTAGATACGCAGTATTTT. The chain uses TRBV9 and TRBJ2-3; D ambiguous. In germline, CDR1 is SGDLS, CDR2 YYNGEE. V was pared by 0 bases and J by 5 bases, with 4 bases between. The CDR3 sequence is 12 residues long.

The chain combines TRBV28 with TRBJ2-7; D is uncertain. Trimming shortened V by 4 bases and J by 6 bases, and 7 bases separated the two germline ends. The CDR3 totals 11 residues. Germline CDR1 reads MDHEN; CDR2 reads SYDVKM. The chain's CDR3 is CASSSVGEQYF. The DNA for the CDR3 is TGTGCCAGCAGTTCCGTTGGCGAGCAGTACTTC.

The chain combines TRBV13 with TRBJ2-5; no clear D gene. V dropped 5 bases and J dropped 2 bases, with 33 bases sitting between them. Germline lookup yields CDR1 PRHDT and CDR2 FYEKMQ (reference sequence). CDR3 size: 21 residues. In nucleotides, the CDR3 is TGTGCCAGCAGCATACTCCCAAACGAGCCACAAACCGGCGCAATACAAGAGACCCAGTACTTC. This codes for CASSILPNEPQTGAIQETQYF. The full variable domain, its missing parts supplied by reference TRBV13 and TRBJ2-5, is AAGVIQSPRHLIKEKRETATLKCYPIPRHDTVYWYQQGPGQDPQFLISFYEKMQSDKGSIPDRFSAQQFSDYHSELNMSSLELGDSALYFCASSILPNEPQTGAIQETQYFGPGTRLLVL.